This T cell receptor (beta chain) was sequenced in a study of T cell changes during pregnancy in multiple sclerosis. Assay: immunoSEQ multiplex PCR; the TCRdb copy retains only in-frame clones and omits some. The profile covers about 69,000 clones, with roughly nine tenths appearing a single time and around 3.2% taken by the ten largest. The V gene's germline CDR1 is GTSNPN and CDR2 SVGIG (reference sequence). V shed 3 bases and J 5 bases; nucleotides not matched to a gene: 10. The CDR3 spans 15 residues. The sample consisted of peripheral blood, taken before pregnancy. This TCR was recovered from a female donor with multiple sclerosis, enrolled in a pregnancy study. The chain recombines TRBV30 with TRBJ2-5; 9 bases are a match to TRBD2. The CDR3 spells CAWSPLASGVETQYF. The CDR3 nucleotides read TGTGCCTGGAGCCCCCTAGCTAGCGGGGTGGAGACCCAGTACTTC. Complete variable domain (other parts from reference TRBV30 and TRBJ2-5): SQTIHQWPATLVQPVGSPLSLECTVEGTSNPNLYWYRQAAGRGLQLLFYSVGIGQISSEVPQNLSASRPQDRQFILSSKKLLLSDSGFYLCAWSPLASGVETQYFGPGTRLLVL.